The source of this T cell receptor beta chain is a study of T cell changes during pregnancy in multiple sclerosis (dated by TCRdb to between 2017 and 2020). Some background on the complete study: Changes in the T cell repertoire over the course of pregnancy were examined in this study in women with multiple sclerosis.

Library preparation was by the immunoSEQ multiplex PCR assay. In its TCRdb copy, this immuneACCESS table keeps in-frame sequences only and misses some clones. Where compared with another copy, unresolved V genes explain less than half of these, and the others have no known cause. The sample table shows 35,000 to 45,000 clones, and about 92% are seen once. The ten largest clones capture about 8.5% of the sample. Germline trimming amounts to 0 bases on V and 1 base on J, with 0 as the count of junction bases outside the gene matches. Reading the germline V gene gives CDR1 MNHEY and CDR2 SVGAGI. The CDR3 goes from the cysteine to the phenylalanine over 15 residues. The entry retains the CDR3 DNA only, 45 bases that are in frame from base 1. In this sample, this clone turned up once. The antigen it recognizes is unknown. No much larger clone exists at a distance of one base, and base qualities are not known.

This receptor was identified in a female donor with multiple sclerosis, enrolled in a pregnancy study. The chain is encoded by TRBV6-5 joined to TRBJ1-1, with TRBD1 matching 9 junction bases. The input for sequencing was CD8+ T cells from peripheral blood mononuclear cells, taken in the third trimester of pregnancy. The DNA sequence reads TGTGCCAGCAGTTACTCGGGACAGGGGAACACTGAAGCTTTCTTT. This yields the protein CASSYSGQGNTEAFF.